Below, 22 T cell receptor beta chains from the same sample are listed, as sequenced in a study of spatial heterogeneity in lung cancer. The study's findings and limits: One measure, the expanded intratumoral alpha and beta TCR count, tracked tumor mutation counts.

Documented time point: sample taken at primary tumor resection. TCRdb ran MiXCR on the 5' RACE reads and lists one entry per CDR3 protein. The sample yields about 3,400 distinct CDR3 sequences, under 45% seen once. For these TCRs, the target antigens are not known. This specimen consisted of lung tumor tissue, obtained at surgery. The receptors here all came from a female donor with early-stage non-small cell lung cancer.

This chain joins TRBV3-1 and TRBJ2-5, with D perhaps matching TRBD1 (6 bases). Trimming shortened V by 4 bases and J by 2 bases, and 17 bases separated the two germline ends. The germline V gene has CDR1 LGHDT and CDR2 YNNKEL (reference sequence). The CDR3 has 16 amino acids. DNA of the CDR3: TGTGCCAGCAGCCCCACGTCACAGGGTTGGCAAGAGACCCAGTACTTC. Its translation is CASSPTSQGWQETQYF.

The rearrangement links TRBV10-3 to TRBJ2-1; tentatively, D is TRBD2 (6 bases). This CDR3 has 14 residues. Germline-derived CDR1 and CDR2 are ENHRY and SYGVKD. Trimming took 7 bases from V and 3 from J, leaving 13 bases between them. The DNA of the CDR3 is TGTGCCATCAAATCGACTAGGAGCTACAATGAGCAGTTCTTC. The encoded protein is CAIKSTRSYNEQFF.

By its share, this clonotype is large (0.1 to 1%). The rearrangement joins TRBV7-9 to TRBJ2-2; 13 bases map to TRBD2. V shed 1 base, J shed 7 bases, and the junction held 6 bases outside the gene matches. CDR3 length: 17 residues. Looked up from germline, CDR1 is SEHNR and CDR2 is FQNEAQ (reference sequence). CDR3 in DNA: TGTGCCAGCAGCTTAGGAAGGACTAGCGGGAGTCACGGGGAGCTGTTTTTT. Its protein product is CASSLGRTSGSHGELFF.

This clonotype appeared a few times. The chain joins TRBV28 to TRBJ2-4; D may correspond to TRBD1 or TRBD2 (5 bases each). Per germline, CDR1 MDHEN and CDR2 SYDVKM. The length of the CDR3 is 15 residues. Trimming stripped 6 bases from V and 1 base from J, with 13 bases between. CDR3 sequence reads: CASSLGGTAKNIQYF. The CDR3 DNA reads TGTGCCAGCAGCCTTGGGGGAACGGCCAAAAACATTCAGTACTTC.

This clonotype is labeled as medium-sized. V is TRBV7-9 and J is TRBJ2-3, with D perhaps matching TRBD2 (6 bases). The CDR3 covers 15 residues. Between the trimmed V and J ends, which lost 2 bases and 1 base, there was a span of 10 bases. Per the germline V gene, CDR1 is SEHNR and CDR2 is FQNEAQ (reference sequence). The CDR3 spells CASSLSLAGTDTQYF. As DNA, the CDR3 is TGTGCCAGCAGCTTAAGTTTAGCGGGCACAGATACGCAGTATTTT.

This clonotype was counted between two and nine times. The junction differs from germline at one of its ends, possibly a read error. V and J are TRBV6-2 or TRBV6-3 and TRBJ2-7; the D gene is possibly TRBD1 (6 bases). Germline V CDR1 and CDR2: MNHEY, SVGEGT. The CDR3 runs to 13 residues. The chain's CDR3 is CASSYSVWGPSTF. The CDR3 DNA reads TGTGCCAGCAGTTACTCGGTTTGGGGGCCCAGCACCTTC.

This clonotype was detected only a few times. V and J are TRBV9 and TRBJ1-5; TRBD1 is a possible D gene (5 bases). V shed 2 bases and J shed 2 bases, with 23 bases lying between them. The CDR3 extends over 19 amino acids. Germline assignment: CDR1 SGDLS and CDR2 YYNGEE. The CDR3 loop reads CASSVRGPWPGWCNQPQHF. The CDR3 bases are TGTGCCAGCAGCGTTCGGGGTCCCTGGCCAGGGTGGTGCAATCAGCCCCAGCATTTT.

This clonotype was observed a handful of times. The J gene is TRBJ2-5, the V gene TRBV9; D ambiguous. The germline V and J ends were trimmed by 0 bases and 0 bases, with 6 bases remaining between them. Germline loops: CDR1 SGDLS, CDR2 YYNGEE. The CDR3 has 14 residues. CDR3 in amino acids: CASSVESYQETQYF. In nucleotides, the CDR3 is TGTGCCAGCAGCGTAGAGTCCTACCAAGAGACCCAGTACTTC.

This CDR3 is CASSFLTGENTEAFF. CDR3 DNA: TGTGCCAGCAGCTTCCTGACAGGGGAGAACACTGAAGCTTTCTTT. This chain joins TRBV11-1 and TRBJ1-1; TRBD1 matches at 8 bases. There are 15 residues in the CDR3. Germline trimming cut 3 bases from V and 1 base from J; bases unmatched to any gene: 4. Per germline, CDR1 SGHAT and CDR2 FQDESV (reference sequence).

The CDR3 coding sequence is TGTGCCAGCAGTGAATTCCCCAGCGGGGGGACCAATGAGCAGTTCTTC. It encodes CASSEFPSGGTNEQFF. J is TRBJ2-1 and V is TRBV6-1; TRBD2 aligns across 9 bases. V gave up 2 bases and J gave up 6 bases; unmatched junction bases: 8. The length of the CDR3 is 16 residues. Germline values: CDR1 MNHNS, CDR2 SASEGT.

The rearrangement links TRBV23-1 to TRBJ2-1; D is unclear. Being an ORF, TRBV23-1 has a function that is uncertain. This CDR3 comprises 11 residues. V lost 6 bases and J lost 8, with 8 bases in between. CDR3: CASSLRHEQFF. Written as DNA, the CDR3 is TGCGCCAGCAGCCTCCGGCATGAGCAGTTCTTC.

Judged by abundance, this clonotype is medium-sized. The CDR3, as DNA: TGTGCCAGCAAGAATCGCGGGGCGGGGGAGCAGTACTTC. It yields the protein CASKNRGAGEQYF. This chain connects TRBV2 to TRBJ2-7; perhaps TRBD2 as D (6 bases). The germline CDR1 and CDR2 sequences are SNHLY and FYNNEI. The V end lost 7 bases, the J end lost 7 bases, and 17 bases lay between the germline ends. CDR3 length equals 13 residues.

The rearrangement joins TRBV6-5 to TRBJ2-7; 9 bases line up with TRBD2. The CDR3 sequence is 15 residues long. Germline lookup yields CDR1 MNHEY and CDR2 SVGAGI. Trimming took 7 bases from V and 2 from J; bases not matched to a gene: 9. The CDR3 coding sequence is TGTGCCAGCAAGCGGGAGGCCTACGCACCCTACGAGCAGTACTTC. This codes for CASKREAYAPYEQYF.

The chain links TRBV7-9 to TRBJ2-6, with a tentative D call TRBD2 (7 bases). The CDR3 length is 16 residues. CDR1 SEHNR and CDR2 FQNEAQ come from the germline V gene (reference sequence). Trimming took off 0 bases at V and 4 bases at J, with 10 bases between the two ends. The CDR3 DNA is TGTGCCAGCAGCTTAGCCGGGGGGCCAGGGGCCAACGTCCTGACTTTC. Protein: CASSLAGGPGANVLTF.

The chain couples TRBV11-3 to TRBJ2-7; the match to TRBD1 covers 8 bases. Germline values: CDR1 SGHNT, CDR2 YENEEA. Losses at the gene ends were 5 bases for V and 2 bases for J; bases not matched to a gene: 8. The CDR3 has 15 amino acids. The CDR3 spells CASSPGGRDTYEQYF. The CDR3 nucleotides read TGTGCCAGCAGCCCAGGGGGCAGGGACACCTACGAGCAGTACTTC.

This clonotype has a handful of counts. This rearrangement joins TRBV25-1 to TRBJ2-1; 11 bases are a match to TRBD2. The germline CDR1 and CDR2 sequences are MGHDK and SYGVNS. This CDR3 spans 15 amino acids. V lost 4 bases, J lost 3 bases, and 2 bases stayed unmatched. CDR3 DNA: TGTGCCAGCAGTGCCGGGACTAGCGGCTACAATGAGCAGTTCTTC. Translation gives CASSAGTSGYNEQFF.

The sample holds many counts of this clonotype. The rearrangement links TRBV4-2 to TRBJ1-3; D gene unclear. Trimming removed 3 bases at V and 0 bases at J, with 15 bases between. The CDR3 is made up of 17 amino acids. Germline V gene data show CDR1 as LGHNA and CDR2 as YNFKEQ. The CDR3 sequence is CASSQYLETDSGNTIYF. DNA for the CDR3: TGTGCCAGCAGCCAGTATCTTGAGACGGACTCTGGAAACACCATATATTTT.

This clonotype counts as large. The rearrangement uses TRBV7-8 and TRBJ1-5, with D perhaps TRBD1 (5 bases). CDR3 size: 13 residues. Trimming left V 4 bases short and J 7 bases short, with 11 bases between. Germline CDR1 reads SGHVS; CDR2 reads FQNEAQ. CDR3 protein: CASSSQEGQPQHF. CDR3 nucleotide sequence: TGTGCCAGCAGCTCACAGGAGGGACAGCCCCAGCATTTT.

Within the sample, this clonotype is medium-sized. DNA for the CDR3: TGTGCCAGCAGCTTGGACAGGGCCTACGAGCAGTACTTC. Translation: CASSLDRAYEQYF. The chain carries TRBV5-6 and TRBJ2-7, with D possibly TRBD1 on 6 matching bases. CDR1 and CDR2 from the germline V gene are SGHDT and YYEEEE. The CDR3 totals 13 residues. The ends were cut back, 0 bases at V and 2 bases at J, with 6 bases in the middle.

This clonotype was detected once. The chain couples TRBV12-5 to TRBJ1-1; D not resolved. In germline, CDR1 is LGHNT, CDR2 FRNRAP. V was trimmed by 0 bases and J by 8 bases, leaving 10 bases between them. CDR3 length: 13 amino acids. The CDR3 spells CASGLVDGLEAFF. The CDR3 DNA sequence: TGTGCTAGTGGTTTGGTAGACGGATTAGAAGCTTTCTTT.

V gene TRBV7-9 combines with J gene TRBJ2-6; D uncertain. There are 16 residues in the CDR3. Germline loops: CDR1 SEHNR, CDR2 FQNEAQ (reference sequence). The ends were cut back, 4 bases at V and 0 bases at J, with 10 bases in the middle. CDR3 nucleotides: TGTGCCAGCAGCTCCCCCGGGCGCTCTGGGGCCAACGTCCTGACTTTC. The encoded protein is CASSSPGRSGANVLTF.

This clonotype is large. The chain carries TRBV11-3 and TRBJ1-1; D possibly corresponds to TRBD1 (5 bases). V shed 0 bases and J shed 0 bases, with 5 bases lying between them. The CDR3 runs to 14 residues. Per germline, CDR1 SGHNT and CDR2 YENEEA. DNA for the CDR3: TGTGCCAGCAGCTTAGACAGGGTGAACACTGAAGCTTTCTTT. The encoded protein is CASSLDRVNTEAFF.